These 10 T cell receptor beta chains were sequenced from one sample in a study of T cell responses to AZD1222 COVID-19 vaccine. Method: immunoSEQ multiplex PCR; TCRdb's copy keeps in-frame clones and lacks some. The sample lists about 28,000 clones; around 80% were seen once. The source was peripheral blood, collected on day 0 of AZD1222 vaccination. The source of these receptors is an adult in good health.

This chain links TRBV7-2 with TRBJ2-1; TRBD2 might be the D (6 bases). This CDR3 has 13 amino acids. V was clipped by 4 bases and J by 9 bases, with 13 bases between them. CDR1 and CDR2 from the germline V gene are SGHTA and FQGNSA. CDR3 region: CASSSDRRGEQFF. DNA for the CDR3: TGTGCCAGCAGCTCGGATAGGCGGGGTGAGCAGTTCTTC.

The CDR3 loop reads CASSIAGQGLKYF. The CDR3 region has the DNA TGTGCCAGTAGTATAGCCGGACAGGGCCTGAAGTACTTC. The chain employs TRBV19 and TRBJ2-7; 8 bases are shared with TRBD1. With 1 base clipped from V and 11 bases from J, the junction kept 7 bases outside the gene matches. Germline assignment: CDR1 LNHDA and CDR2 SQIVND (reference sequence). CDR3 length: 13 residues.

This chain joins TRBV19 and TRBJ2-2; 7 nucleotides match TRBD1. This CDR3 contains 16 residues. Germline V CDR1 and CDR2: LNHDA, SQIVND (reference sequence). After removal of 8 bases from V and 1 base from J, the junction contained 10 bases not matched to a gene. This CDR3 reads CASLNSGQLNTGELFF. The DNA of the CDR3 is TGTGCCAGTCTGAACTCGGGACAGCTGAACACCGGGGAGCTGTTTTTT.

This chain links TRBV19 with TRBJ1-6; D gene unclear. The V gene lost 5 bases and the J gene lost 9 bases, with 14 bases spanning the gap. In germline, CDR1 is LNHDA, CDR2 SQIVND (reference sequence). The CDR3 loop spans 14 amino acids. The CDR3 coding sequence is TGTGCCAGTAGTTTGGGATCACGGGTTTCACCCCTCCACTTT. Amino acid sequence: CASSLGSRVSPLHF.

This clone is a singleton in its sample. The gene calls are TRBV5-4 and TRBJ1-2; the D gene is possibly TRBD1 (6 bases). The V end lost 4 bases, the J end lost 4 bases, and 14 bases lay between the germline ends. Germline V gene data show CDR1 as SGHNT and CDR2 as YYREEE (reference sequence). The length of the CDR3 is 14 residues. The CDR3 here is CASSSPDRLYGYTF. The DNA of the CDR3 is TGTGCCAGCAGCAGTCCGGACAGACTCTATGGCTACACCTTC.

V gene TRBV7-2 combines with J gene TRBJ1-2; D is ambiguous. Germline V gene data show CDR1 as SGHTA and CDR2 as FQGNSA. V lost 5 bases to trimming and J lost 5 bases, with 6 bases between them. CDR3 length: 11 amino acids. The CDR3 DNA sequence: TGTGCCAGCAGCCAGAGGTATGGCTACACCTTC. It is translated as CASSQRYGYTF.

The chain links TRBV30 to TRBJ1-2; D is ambiguous. CDR1 GTSNPN and CDR2 SVGIG come from the germline V gene (reference sequence). V lost 2 bases to trimming and J lost 4 bases, with 8 bases between them. There are 12 residues in the CDR3. The CDR3 nucleotides are TGTGCCTGGAGTTCGACCTCCTATGGCTACACCTTC. Its translation is CAWSSTSYGYTF.

The CDR3 coding sequence is TGTGCCAGCAGCTTAATGGCAGGGGGAGAGACCCAGTACTTC. This translates into CASSLMAGGETQYF. V gene TRBV7-9 combines with J gene TRBJ2-5; TRBD1 aligns across 7 bases. Per the germline V gene, CDR1 is SEHNR and CDR2 is FQNEAQ (reference sequence). CDR3 length equals 14 residues. J gave up 4 bases and V 2 bases, and 4 bases lay outside the gene matches. The full variable domain, completed using reference TRBV7-9 and TRBJ2-5, is DTGVSQNPRHKITKRGQNVTFRCDPISEHNRLYWYRQTLGQGPEFLTYFQNEAQLEKSRLLSDRFSAERPKGSFSTLEIQRTEQGDSAMYLCASSLMAGGETQYFGPGTRLLVL.

This chain uses TRBV5-1 with TRBJ2-2; 7 positions agree with TRBD1. The CDR3 contains 16 residues. Germline V gives CDR1 SGHRS, CDR2 YFSETQ. V was pared by 0 bases and J by 4 bases, with 6 bases of the junction left unmatched. CDR3 coding DNA: TGCGCCAGCAGCTTGGGGAGACAGGGCGGCACCGGGGAGCTGTTTTTT. Amino acid sequence: CASSLGRQGGTGELFF.

The rearrangement uses TRBV11-1 and TRBJ1-2; TRBD1 is a possible D gene (6 bases). V was shortened by 4 bases and J by 7 bases, with 13 bases between the two germline ends. The CDR3 consists of 13 residues. In germline, CDR1 is SGHAT, CDR2 FQDESV (reference sequence). The CDR3 protein is CASSSRQDSGYTF. The CDR3 DNA reads TGTGCCAGCAGCTCCAGACAGGACAGTGGCTACACCTTC.